These 13 T cell receptor beta chains were all obtained from the same sample, sequenced in a study of blood T cell repertoires in COVID-19. Assay used: immunoSEQ multiplex PCR; TCRdb lists only in-frame clones, some missing. This sample carries fewer than 130,000 clones, about 72% of them seen once, and the ten largest clones take approximately 8%. Material for sequencing was peripheral blood. The receptor set was obtained from a woman aged 55-69 years with acute or convalescent COVID-19.

This clone was found a few times. The chain couples TRBV30 to TRBJ1-1, with D maybe TRBD1 (6 bases). The length of the CDR3 is 17 residues. Germline V CDR1 and CDR2: GTSNPN, SVGIG (reference sequence). V was trimmed by 3 bases and J by 1 base, leaving 21 bases between them. As DNA, the CDR3 is TGTGCCTGGAGCTCGAGATTCCCCGGGACACAGAACACTGAAGCTTTCTTT. It encodes CAWSSRFPGTQNTEAFF.

The rearrangement joins TRBV11-2 to TRBJ1-2, with D possibly TRBD1 on 5 matching bases. CDR3 length: 13 amino acids. Germline V CDR1 and CDR2: SGHAT, FQNNGV. V shed 5 bases and J shed 3 bases, with 10 bases lying between them. CDR3: CASSRGRDYGYTF. Written as DNA, the CDR3 is TGTGCCAGCAGCCGAGGCAGGGACTATGGCTACACCTTC.

The table lists this clone with a count of one. The CDR3, as DNA: TGTGCCAGCAGTTTCGCCCGGGGAGGTTTCTTAGCTAATTCACCCCTCCACTTT. It specifies CASSFARGGFLANSPLHF. V is TRBV28 and J is TRBJ1-6; D not resolved. Looked up from germline, CDR1 is MDHEN and CDR2 is SYDVKM. CDR3 length: 18 amino acids. V was cut by 3 bases and J by 6 bases, with 21 bases left in between.

This clone was detected a few times. V usage is TRBV29-1 and J usage is TRBJ1-2, with 10 bases matching TRBD1. This CDR3 spans 14 amino acids. Germline V gene lookup returns CDR1 SQVTM and CDR2 ANQGSEA. Losses at the gene ends were 3 bases for V and 1 base for J; bases not matched to a gene: 2. For the CDR3, the DNA is TGCAGCGTTGATTGGACAGGGGGTAACTATGGCTACACCTTC. It codes for CSVDWTGGNYGYTF.

The chain employs TRBV6-1 and TRBJ1-3; D is ambiguous. V lost 3 bases, J lost 0 bases, and 12 bases lay in between. This CDR3 contains 16 residues. Germline lookup yields CDR1 MNHNS and CDR2 SASEGT. For the CDR3, the DNA is TGTGCCAGCAGTGAGACGGCAGGCAGCTCTGGAAACACCATATATTTT. Protein product: CASSETAGSSGNTIYF.

At least ten counts were recorded for this clone. This chain connects TRBV28 to TRBJ2-7, with a tentative D call TRBD1 (5 bases). Germline CDR1 is MDHEN and CDR2 is SYDVKM. The CDR3 covers 13 residues. Trimming took off 6 bases at V and 8 bases at J, with 17 bases between the two ends. In DNA, the CDR3 is TGTGCCAGCAGGACAGACACGGTCGGTAAGCAGTACTTC. As protein: CASRTDTVGKQYF. Combining the CDR3 with reference TRBV28 and TRBJ2-7 gives the whole variable domain DVKVTQSSRYLVKRTGEKVFLECVQDMDHENMFWYRQDPGLGLRLIYFSYDVKMKEKGDIPEGYSVSREKKERFSLILESASTNQTSMYLCASRTDTVGKQYFGPGTRLTVT.

The gene calls are TRBV7-9 and TRBJ1-2; tentatively, D is TRBD1 (6 bases). Germline assignment: CDR1 SEHNR and CDR2 FQNEAQ (reference sequence). The CDR3 is 16 residues long. Trimming left V 3 bases short and J 5 bases short, with 19 bases between. CDR3 DNA sequence: TGTGCCAGCAGCTTTTCTCAGGGGTACGGTTTTTATGGCTACACCTTC. It codes for CASSFSQGYGFYGYTF.

The V and J genes are TRBV6-5 and TRBJ1-4, with 9 bases lining up with TRBD1. Germline CDR1 and CDR2: MNHEY and SVGAGI. The CDR3 loop spans 14 amino acids. Trimming removed 7 bases from V and 8 bases from J; junction bases left unmatched: 8. CDR3 in amino acids: CASKADRGSEKLFF. DNA for the CDR3: TGTGCCAGCAAGGCGGACAGGGGAAGCGAAAAACTGTTTTTT.

The chain joins TRBV7-2 to TRBJ2-7; TRBD1 matches at 9 bases. After removal of 8 bases from V and 6 bases from J, the junction contained 5 bases not matched to a gene. Germline CDR1 SGHTA, CDR2 FQGNSA. This CDR3 region has 12 residues. The CDR3 bases are TGTGCCAGCGGATACAGGGGGCGCGAGCAGTACTTC. Translation: CASGYRGREQYF.

The V call is TRBV24-1, the J call TRBJ2-3, with 7 bases aligning to TRBD1. CDR3 length: 14 residues. The germline V gene has CDR1 KGHDR and CDR2 SFDVKD. V trimming: 3 bases; J trimming: 5 bases; junction bases outside the gene matches: 4. The CDR3 loop is CATSDRTGLDTQYF. The CDR3 DNA reads TGTGCCACCAGTGATCGGACAGGTCTAGATACGCAGTATTTT.

In this sample, this clone turned up a few times. The chain employs TRBV6-1 and TRBJ2-4; 9 bases agree with TRBD1. This CDR3 region has 18 residues. The V gene's germline CDR1 is MNHNS and CDR2 SASEGT. V gave up 1 base and J gave up 1 base; unmatched junction bases: 8. CDR3 nucleotides: TGTGCCAGCAGTGAAGGGACAGGGGTTTTTTTCGCCAAAAACATTCAGTACTTC. This translates into CASSEGTGVFFAKNIQYF.

The CDR3 bases are TGTGCCAGCTCACCTCAGGGGGTACGGACAGGGGGTAATTCACCCCTCCACTTT. Its translation: CASSPQGVRTGGNSPLHF. The chain couples TRBV18 to TRBJ1-6; 10 bases agree with TRBD1. Trimming removed 3 bases from V and 6 bases from J; junction bases left unmatched: 11. Germline loops: CDR1 KGHSH, CDR2 LQKENI. The CDR3 sequence is 18 residues long.

The chain links TRBV18 to TRBJ1-1; D call uncertain. The CDR3 runs to 12 residues. The germline CDR1 and CDR2 sequences are KGHSH and LQKENI. V lost 5 bases to trimming and J lost 3 bases, with 7 bases between them. As DNA, the CDR3 is TGTGCCAGCTCATCGGTTCACACTGAAGCTTTCTTT. It is translated as CASSSVHTEAFF.